The next 32 T cell receptor beta chains were all read from a single sample in a study of identical twins. TCRdb re-called the 5' RACE reads through MiXCR, storing one row per CDR3 protein. The data hold 450,000 to 650,000 distinct CDR3 sequences, with 13% to 15% observed a single time. In addition, the sample was reused for a study of yellow fever vaccine responses in identical twins.

Sequenced sample: CD4+ T cells sorted from blood. The origin of the receptors is a young woman in good health.

In this sample, this clonotype turned up a few times. The chain joins TRBV9 to TRBJ2-2, with 8 nucleotides matching TRBD2. There are 17 residues in the CDR3. J lost 4 bases, V lost 0 bases, and 8 bases had no gene match. Germline lookup yields CDR1 SGDLS and CDR2 YYNGEE. The CDR3 nucleotides are TGTGCCAGCAGCGTAGAGGGACGGAGCGGGAGCACCGGGGAGCTGTTTTTT. Its protein is CASSVEGRSGSTGELFF.

This clonotype has just one count. This chain joins TRBV20-1 and TRBJ2-5; 12 bases map to TRBD1. Trimming took 8 bases from V and 5 from J; bases not matched to a gene: 6. The CDR3 consists of 13 residues. Germline V gene data show CDR1 as DFQATT and CDR2 as SNEGSKA (reference sequence). CDR3 in DNA: TGCAGTTGGGACAGGGGGCGGGGGGAGACCCAGTACTTC. Amino acids: CSWDRGRGETQYF.

This chain links TRBV10-3 with TRBJ1-4; D perhaps matches TRBD1 (5 bases). CDR3 size: 14 residues. Trimming removed 7 bases at V and 2 bases at J, with 11 bases between. Germline V gene data show CDR1 as ENHRY and CDR2 as SYGVKD. For the CDR3, the DNA is TGTGCCATCAACGACCGGGGGACTAATGAAAAACTGTTTTTT. The encoded protein is CAINDRGTNEKLFF.

This clonotype was recorded a few times. The rearrangement joins TRBV5-1 to TRBJ2-1; 9 bases agree with TRBD1. Trimming at V came to 5 bases and at J to 0 bases, leaving 9 bases not matched to a gene. Germline V gene lookup returns CDR1 SGHRS and CDR2 YFSETQ. This CDR3 comprises 17 residues. The CDR3 loop is CASSRLGQGSSYNEQFF. CDR3 bases: TGCGCCAGCAGTCGCCTAGGACAGGGGAGCTCCTACAATGAGCAGTTCTTC.

There are a few counts of this clonotype. The rearrangement joins TRBV28 to TRBJ2-7, with D unresolved. Per germline, CDR1 MDHEN and CDR2 SYDVKM. The CDR3 length is 13 residues. V dropped 5 bases and J dropped 2 bases, with 10 bases sitting between them. CDR3 sequence reads: CASSTTPAYEQYV. The DNA for the CDR3 is TGTGCCAGCAGTACTACACCGGCCTACGAGCAGTACGTC.

The chain links TRBV20-1 to TRBJ1-6; 9 nucleotides align to TRBD1. V shed 0 bases, J shed 7 bases, and the junction held 7 bases outside the gene matches. CDR3 size: 16 residues. Germline V gives CDR1 DFQATT, CDR2 SNEGSKA (reference sequence). The chain's CDR3 is CSARDGATGGNSPLHF. In nucleotides, the CDR3 is TGCAGTGCTAGAGATGGGGCGACAGGGGGGAATTCACCCCTCCACTTT.

This clonotype occurred a few times. This rearrangement joins TRBV9 to TRBJ2-2; TRBD2 agrees at 11 bases. In germline, CDR1 is SGDLS, CDR2 YYNGEE. V lost 3 bases to trimming and J lost 1 base; unmatched junction nucleotides: 2. The CDR3 sequence is 16 residues long. CDR3 in DNA: TGTGCCAGCAGCGAGGGGACTAGCGGGAACACCGGGGAGCTGTTTTTT. It codes for CASSEGTSGNTGELFF.

The sample holds one count of this clonotype. The CDR3 loop is CASSYDFGGAVYNEQFF. The CDR3 DNA sequence: TGTGCCAGCAGTTATGATTTCGGGGGGGCGGTCTACAATGAGCAGTTCTTC. The chain couples TRBV6-5 to TRBJ2-1; TRBD2 matches 8 bases. The CDR3 covers 17 residues. Unmatched junction bases numbered 10, after V lost 3 bases and J lost 3 bases. In germline, CDR1 is MNHEY, CDR2 SVGAGI.

This clonotype was seen a single time. The rearrangement joins TRBV3-1 to TRBJ2-1; 13 bases fit TRBD2. Germline V CDR1 and CDR2: LGHDT, YNNKEL (reference sequence). The CDR3 is 20 residues long. V was pared by 5 bases and J by 0 bases, with 13 bases of the junction left unmatched. The CDR3 loop reads CASSKQFRLAGGPSYNEQFF. The DNA of the CDR3 is TGTGCCAGCAGCAAACAATTTCGACTAGCGGGGGGCCCCTCCTACAATGAGCAGTTCTTC.

The V and J genes are TRBV28 and TRBJ1-5; 10 bases agree with TRBD1. This CDR3 has 18 amino acids. The germline V gene has CDR1 MDHEN and CDR2 SYDVKM. Trimming cost V 5 bases and J 0 bases; bases outside gene matches: 10. The CDR3 nucleotides read TGTGCCAGCAGTCTCGGACCGGGACAGGGGTTTAGCAATCAGCCCCAGCATTTT. This encodes CASSLGPGQGFSNQPQHF.

This chain uses TRBV12-3 or TRBV12-4 with TRBJ1-5; 10 bases align to TRBD1. V lost 6 bases to trimming and J lost 4 bases; unmatched junction nucleotides: 6. This CDR3 spans 15 amino acids. CDR3 amino acids: CASRPGQGLNQPQHF. CDR3 bases: TGTGCCAGCAGGCCGGGACAGGGGTTGAATCAGCCCCAGCATTTT.

This clonotype was recorded once. CDR3 bases: TGTGCCAGCAGTATGACTAGCGGCCACTACAATGAGCAGTTCTTC. Translation gives CASSMTSGHYNEQFF. The rearrangement joins TRBV6-1 to TRBJ2-1, with 9 nucleotides matching TRBD2. The CDR3 has 15 amino acids. The germline V gene encodes CDR1 MNHNS and CDR2 SASEGT. J lost 3 bases, V lost 5 bases, and 5 bases had no gene match.

The CDR3 DNA sequence: TGTGCCAGCAGCCAAGAAGCGGGGGGCTCCTACAATGAGCAGTTCTTC. This sequence encodes CASSQEAGGSYNEQFF. The chain couples TRBV3-1 to TRBJ2-1, with 9 bases identical to TRBD2. CDR3 length: 16 amino acids. With 0 bases clipped from V and 0 bases from J, the junction kept 0 bases outside the gene matches. Germline CDR1 and CDR2: LGHDT and YNNKEL (reference sequence).

The J gene is TRBJ2-3, the V gene TRBV7-3; 11 nucleotides align to TRBD2. V lost 7 bases to trimming and J lost 0 bases; unmatched junction nucleotides: 18. The CDR3 length is 20 residues. In germline, CDR1 is SGHTA, CDR2 FQGTGA. CDR3 region: CASNITDQDRLAGSTDTQYF. The DNA of the CDR3 is TGTGCCAGCAACATAACGGACCAGGACCGACTAGCGGGAAGCACAGATACGCAGTATTTT.

This rearrangement joins TRBV18 to TRBJ2-7, with D maybe TRBD2 (5 bases). The length of the CDR3 is 13 residues. Germline-derived CDR1 and CDR2 are KGHSH and LQKENI. The V and J ends lost 2 bases and 5 bases respectively, with 10 bases between them. The CDR3: CASSPRERDEQYV. CDR3 DNA sequence: TGTGCCAGCTCACCAAGGGAGAGGGACGAGCAGTACGTC.

V gene TRBV24-1 combines with J gene TRBJ2-7; maybe TRBD2 (5 bases). V lost 12 bases, J lost 0 bases, and 17 bases lay in between. Looked up from germline, CDR1 is KGHDR and CDR2 is SFDVKD. This CDR3 is built from 14 residues. The CDR3 DNA reads TGTGCCCCATGGCGGGTTCGATGCTCCTACGAGCAGTACGTC. Translation: CAPWRVRCSYEQYV.

The genes are TRBV6-1 and TRBJ2-2; D is ambiguous. The germline gives CDR1 MNHNS, CDR2 SASEGT. V lost 6 bases and J 5 bases, leaving 13 bases between the germline ends. This CDR3 is 14 amino acids long. The CDR3, as DNA: TGTGCCAGCAGCCCGGGCCCTTGGACCGGGGAGCTGTTTTTT. It is translated as CASSPGPWTGELFF.

This clonotype was observed a few times. This may arise from a read error, as a much more abundant clone is one base away. In DNA, the CDR3 is TGCGCCAGCAGCTCGACTAGCAGCACAGATACGCAGTATTTT. It translates to CASSSTSSTDTQYF. The chain employs TRBV5-1 and TRBJ2-3; 7 nucleotides match TRBD2. V lost 3 bases, J lost 0 bases, and 1 base stayed unmatched. Germline V gene sequence: CDR1 SGHRS, CDR2 YFSETQ. The CDR3 loop spans 14 amino acids.

A few counts support this clonotype. This chain joins TRBV24-1 and TRBJ2-3, with D perhaps TRBD1 (6 bases). V lost 3 bases and J lost 5, with 14 bases in between. CDR1 KGHDR and CDR2 SFDVKD come from the germline V gene. The CDR3 contains 15 residues. The CDR3 reads CATSDPRDNEDTQYF. The CDR3 coding sequence is TGTGCCACCAGTGATCCCCGGGACAATGAAGATACGCAGTATTTT.

CDR3 DNA sequence: TGTGCCTCTCACGCGCCGGGACTACACGACAATGAGCAGTTCTTC. This gives the protein CASHAPGLHDNEQFF. The chain joins TRBV10-3 to TRBJ2-1, with 7 bases matching TRBD2. The CDR3 loop spans 15 amino acids. V gave up 11 bases and J gave up 5 bases; unmatched junction bases: 15. Germline assignment: CDR1 ENHRY and CDR2 SYGVKD.

This clonotype was recorded at least ten times. The chain is built from TRBV12-3 or TRBV12-4 and TRBJ2-7, with D possibly TRBD2 on 6 matching bases. This CDR3 spans 15 amino acids. V shed 8 bases and J shed 5 bases, with 22 bases lying between them. The CDR3 bases are TGTGCCAGCGGGGCCGGGACTGGGGGGATCAACGAGCAGTACTTC. Its translation is CASGAGTGGINEQYF.

This clonotype was counted a few times. Here the CDR3 reads CASSLSLFPGELFF. Written as DNA, the CDR3 is TGTGCCAGCAGTTTGAGTTTGTTCCCCGGGGAGCTGTTTTTT. This rearrangement joins TRBV12-3 or TRBV12-4 to TRBJ2-2; D gene uncertain. Trimming took off 3 bases at V and 6 bases at J, with 11 bases between the two ends. This CDR3 comprises 14 residues.

The chain has TRBV12-3 or TRBV12-4 and TRBJ2-2; a weak D match, TRBD2 (5 bases). This CDR3 is built from 17 residues. Trimming pared 7 bases from V and 3 bases from J, leaving 21 bases between. The CDR3 bases are TGTGCCAGCACCCCCCTGACGCTAGCTCGGTACACCGGGGAGCTGTTTTTT. This gives the protein CASTPLTLARYTGELFF.

The chain carries TRBV20-1 and TRBJ2-5; no firm D call. The ends were cut back, 6 bases at V and 1 base at J, with 24 bases in the middle. The CDR3 covers 17 residues. Germline lookup yields CDR1 DFQATT and CDR2 SNEGSKA (reference sequence). CDR3 DNA sequence: TGCAGTGCCACTTGGCCCCGGGCCACAAAATCCCAAGAGACCCAGTACTTC. Amino acid sequence: CSATWPRATKSQETQYF.

The chain couples TRBV2 to TRBJ2-5; 11 nucleotides match TRBD1. The length of the CDR3 is 13 residues. Germline V gives CDR1 SNHLY, CDR2 FYNNEI. J gave up 1 base and V 10 bases, and 2 bases lay outside the gene matches. The CDR3 is CAKGTGGQETQYF. Written as DNA, the CDR3 is TGTGCCAAAGGGACAGGGGGCCAAGAGACCCAGTACTTC.

This chain links TRBV28 with TRBJ2-5; the match to TRBD1 covers 7 bases. This CDR3 region has 15 residues. J was trimmed by 5 bases and V by 5 bases; bases with no gene match: 11. CDR1 and CDR2 (germline): MDHEN, SYDVKM. The CDR3 is CASSRRDRDVETQYF. The CDR3 DNA is TGTGCCAGCAGTAGACGCGACAGGGATGTGGAGACCCAGTACTTC.

The chain combines TRBV20-1 with TRBJ2-7; D remains unclear. V was pared by 3 bases and J by 4 bases, with 16 bases between. Germline V gives CDR1 DFQATT, CDR2 SNEGSKA (reference sequence). The CDR3 extends over 14 amino acids. The chain's CDR3 is CSASSGPGVYEQYF. The DNA for the CDR3 is TGCAGTGCTAGTTCCGGCCCGGGCGTATACGAGCAGTACTTC.

The table lists this clonotype with a few counts. The rearrangement joins TRBV28 to TRBJ2-5; TRBD2 might be the D (5 bases). V lost 4 bases, J lost 5 bases, and 17 bases lay in between. Germline V gene lookup returns CDR1 MDHEN and CDR2 SYDVKM. This CDR3 is built from 15 residues. CDR3 sequence (DNA): TGTGCCAGCAGTTCCAGACCACCCTGGGAGGAGACCCAGTACTTC. This codes for CASSSRPPWEETQYF.

This rearrangement joins TRBV12-3 or TRBV12-4 to TRBJ1-5; D is perhaps TRBD1 (5 bases). V was clipped by 6 bases and J by 5 bases, with 14 bases between them. The CDR3 is 14 residues long. CDR3 sequence: CASRGPVRDQPQHF. DNA for the CDR3: TGTGCCAGCAGGGGGCCCGTTAGGGATCAGCCCCAGCATTTT.

This clonotype was observed a handful of times. The chain couples TRBV6-6 to TRBJ2-7; 7 bases agree with TRBD2. This CDR3 has 12 amino acids. The germline V gene encodes CDR1 MNHNY and CDR2 SVGAGI (reference sequence). The CDR3 region is CASSYGRERLYV. The CDR3 DNA follows: TGTGCCAGCAGTTACGGGCGGGAGAGGTTGTATGTC.

The genes are TRBV15 and TRBJ2-5; TRBD1 agrees at 8 bases. The CDR3 contains 12 residues. CDR1 and CDR2 from the germline V gene are LNHNV and YYDKDF (reference sequence). The trim removed 8 bases at V and 5 bases at J, leaving 4 bases unmatched. Here the CDR3 reads CATGQGYETQYF. In DNA form, the CDR3 reads TGTGCCACCGGACAGGGCTATGAGACCCAGTACTTC.

This clonotype was picked up many times. For the CDR3, the DNA is TGTGCCAGCAGTTTAGAGACAGGGGGAGGCTACACCTTC. It translates to CASSLETGGGYTF. V is TRBV12-3 or TRBV12-4 and J is TRBJ1-2, with 9 bases matching TRBD1. This CDR3 contains 13 residues. V lost 1 base, J lost 8 bases, and 2 bases stayed unmatched.